In this sample, the clone carrying this T cell receptor (beta chain) turned up many times. MiXCR, run by TCRdb on the 5' RACE reads, gives a single entry per CDR3 protein. The sample carries about 30,000 distinct CDR3 sequences, less than 6.5% recorded once. The sample originates from a study of T cells after yellow fever vaccination. The V end was cut by 4 bases, the J end by 4 bases, with 15 bases between. CDR1 SGHNT and CDR2 YYREEE come from the germline V gene (reference sequence). The CDR3 has 15 amino acids. This clonotype was sampled from a man in his thirties or forties who received the YFV17D yellow fever vaccine. Sample: CD8+ T cells sorted from PBMCs, taken 10 days after the yellow fever booster vaccination. V gene TRBV5-4 combines with J gene TRBJ2-1; possible D gene TRBD1, 5 bases. Written as DNA, the CDR3 is TGTGCCAGCAGCAAGGAAGGGGTCCTTTACAATGAGCAGTTCTTC. Its protein is CASSKEGVLYNEQFF.